The 18 T cell receptor beta chains reported below all come from one sample, sequenced in a study of blood T cell repertoires in COVID-19. Only in-frame clones appear in the TCRdb table, and some are missing; sequencing was by immunoSEQ multiplex PCR. The table records some 150,000 clones, 88% of them present only once. Sample: peripheral blood. The receptors originated from a man aged 45-60 years with active or convalescent COVID-19.

In its sample, this clone was seen once. The V gene is TRBV21-1, the J gene TRBJ2-7; the table's TRBD2 call for D was not verified on the DNA. TRBV21-1 is a recognized pseudogene. The CDR3 is made up of 15 amino acids. CDR3 in DNA: TGTGCCAGCAGCAAAGATCATCCGGGGGCCTACGAGCAGTACTTC. Its protein product is CASSKDHPGAYEQYF.

This clone has a handful of counts. The chain recombines TRBV7-8 with TRBJ2-7, with 8 bases aligning to TRBD1. Trimming removed 5 bases from V and 3 bases from J; junction bases left unmatched: 6. The germline CDR1 and CDR2 sequences are SGHVS and FQNEAQ. The CDR3 is 14 amino acids. DNA for the CDR3: TGTGCCAGCAGCGTAGGAACAGGGGGCTACGAGCAGTACTTC. Its protein product is CASSVGTGGYEQYF.

This chain joins TRBV14 and TRBJ1-2; unclear D gene. The CDR3 length is 16 residues. With 0 bases removed from V and 4 bases from J, the gap between germline ends came to 15 bases. CDR1 and CDR2 (germline): SGHDN, FVKESK. CDR3 nucleotides: TGTGCCAGCAGCCAAGATAGGCAGAGGAAGTCCTATGGCTACACCTTC. It translates to CASSQDRQRKSYGYTF.

This clone was detected once. The chain carries TRBV6-5 and TRBJ1-1; a weak D match, TRBD1 (6 bases). The CDR3 sequence is 16 residues long. From germline, CDR1 is MNHEY and CDR2 SVGAGI. V gave up 6 bases and J gave up 3 bases, with 20 bases separating them. The CDR3 sequence: CASSYLQGSSYTEAFF. The CDR3 nucleotides are TGTGCCAGCAGCTACCTACAGGGATCCTCATACACTGAAGCTTTCTTT.

This chain connects TRBV10-3 to TRBJ1-5; tentative D call: TRBD1 (6 bases). Trimming shortened V by 9 bases and J by 0 bases, and 9 bases separated the two germline ends. Germline V gene data show CDR1 as ENHRY and CDR2 as SYGVKD. The CDR3 runs to 13 residues. CDR3 DNA sequence: TGTGCCATAAAGGGGGATAGCAATCAGCCCCAGCATTTT. It specifies CAIKGDSNQPQHF.

The rearrangement joins TRBV7-9 to TRBJ2-4; a possible D gene is TRBD1 (6 bases). The CDR3 length is 16 residues. Germline V lookup: CDR1 SEHNR, CDR2 FQNEAQ (reference sequence). The V end was cut by 1 base, the J end by 1 base, with 11 bases between. For the CDR3, the DNA is TGTGCCAGCAGCTTAGAGGGGGTGGTCGCCAAAAACATTCAGTACTTC. Its protein is CASSLEGVVAKNIQYF.

This chain connects TRBV5-8 to TRBJ1-5; unclear D gene. With 1 base removed from V and 0 bases from J, the gap between germline ends came to 14 bases. The CDR3 consists of 17 residues. CDR1 and CDR2 from the germline V gene are SGHTS and YDEGEE. The CDR3 DNA reads TGTGCCAGCAGCTTGAGTCTAGTCTCCCCTAGCAATCAGCCCCAGCATTTT. Amino acids: CASSLSLVSPSNQPQHF.

The rearrangement uses TRBV5-1 and TRBJ2-7, with D perhaps TRBD1 (6 bases). Germline V lookup: CDR1 SGHRS, CDR2 YFSETQ. The germline V and J ends were trimmed by 0 bases and 5 bases, with 12 bases remaining between them. The CDR3 is 14 amino acids. The CDR3 sequence: CASSLDRVLDEQYF. The CDR3 DNA reads TGCGCCAGCAGCTTGGACAGGGTTCTGGACGAGCAGTACTTC.

This chain links TRBV21-1 with TRBJ2-7; no check of the table's D call, TRBD2, against the DNA was made. TRBV21-1 is annotated as a pseudogene. The CDR3 consists of 19 residues. CDR3 in DNA: TGTGCCAGCAGCAAAAATCCATATTGTGGCGGGAGGGGGGACTACGAGCAGTACTTC. Translating gives CASSKNPYCGGRGDYEQYF.

The chain uses TRBV27 and TRBJ2-1, with 7 bases identical to TRBD2. Germline V gives CDR1 MNHEY, CDR2 SMNVEV (reference sequence). The CDR3 consists of 18 residues. V was clipped by 11 bases and J by 8 bases; unmatched bases: 27. The CDR3 sequence: CACCFLSVGGGRGDEQFF. The CDR3 DNA is TGTGCCTGCTGTTTCCTCTCAGTGGGGGGGGGTAGGGGCGATGAGCAGTTCTTC.

J is TRBJ1-3 and V is TRBV19; weak D call: TRBD1 (5 bases). Germline V lookup: CDR1 LNHDA, CDR2 SQIVND (reference sequence). Trimming took 3 bases from V and 6 from J, leaving 15 bases between them. There are 15 residues in the CDR3. The CDR3 DNA is TGTGCCAGTAGTATTTTGGGGACTGGTGAAAACACCATATATTTT. As protein: CASSILGTGENTIYF. Based on the CDR3 plus reference TRBV19 and TRBJ1-3, the full variable domain is DGGITQSPKYLFRKEGQNVTLSCEQNLNHDAMYWYRQDPGQGLRLIYYSQIVNDFQKGDIAEGYSVSREKKESFPLTVTSAQKNPTAFYLCASSILGTGENTIYFGEGSWLTVV.

The genes are TRBV7-2 and TRBJ2-4; tentatively, D is TRBD2 (5 bases). In germline, CDR1 is SGHTA, CDR2 FQGNSA. The CDR3 loop spans 14 amino acids. Trimming removed 2 bases at V and 4 bases at J, with 9 bases between. The CDR3 sequence is CASSLTGKKNIQYF. For the CDR3, the DNA is TGTGCCAGCAGCTTAACGGGGAAAAAAAACATTCAGTACTTC.

The J gene is TRBJ1-3, the V gene TRBV7-2, with 7 nucleotides matching TRBD1. This CDR3 is built from 14 residues. CDR1 and CDR2 (germline): SGHTA, FQGNSA. V dropped 4 bases and J dropped 6; count of bases not matched to a gene: 6. The DNA for the CDR3 is TGTGCCAGCAGCTCGGACAGGCTGGTAAACACCATATATTTT. It codes for CASSSDRLVNTIYF.

In DNA form, the CDR3 reads TGCGCCAGCAGCTTGGATTGGGGGGCTGGAAACACCATATATTTT. The encoded protein is CASSLDWGAGNTIYF. The chain recombines TRBV5-1 with TRBJ1-3, with D perhaps matching TRBD1 (5 bases). Trimming removed 0 bases at V and 2 bases at J, with 9 bases between. This CDR3 region has 15 residues. Germline V gene sequence: CDR1 SGHRS, CDR2 YFSETQ.

This chain links TRBV29-1 with TRBJ1-3, with no clear D. The CDR3 has 14 amino acids. Trimming stripped 7 bases from V and 0 bases from J, with 13 bases between. CDR1 is SQVTM and CDR2 is ANQGSEA in the germline V gene. The DNA for the CDR3 is TGCAGCGCAGCTAATCCCCTCTCTGGAAACACCATATATTTT. It codes for CSAANPLSGNTIYF. Filled out from reference TRBV29-1 and TRBJ1-3, the complete variable domain reads SAVISQKPSRDICQRGTSLTIQCQVDSQVTMMFWYRQQPGQSLTLIATANQGSEATYESGFVIDKFPISRPNLTFSTLTVSNMSPEDSSIYLCSAANPLSGNTIYFGEGSWLTVV.

The chain joins TRBV12-3 or TRBV12-4 to TRBJ1-2; possible D gene TRBD1, 6 bases. Trimming cost V 6 bases and J 2 bases, with 10 bases left between them. CDR3 length: 13 amino acids. The CDR3 region is CASSPGQNYGYTF. CDR3 sequence (DNA): TGTGCCAGCAGCCCTGGACAGAACTATGGCTACACCTTC.

The chain combines TRBV27 with TRBJ1-4, with 7 bases fitting TRBD1. V lost 4 bases to trimming and J lost 8 bases; unmatched junction nucleotides: 7. The length of the CDR3 is 14 residues. The germline CDR1 and CDR2 sequences are MNHEY and SMNVEV (reference sequence). The CDR3 region has the DNA TGTGCCAGCAGTTCGGTTTCAGGGGGAGAAAAACTGTTTTTT. Amino acid sequence: CASSSVSGGEKLFF.

This chain joins TRBV7-9 and TRBJ2-2; D is perhaps TRBD2 (5 bases). With 3 bases removed from V and 6 bases from J, the gap between germline ends came to 11 bases. Looked up from germline, CDR1 is SEHNR and CDR2 is FQNEAQ (reference sequence). The CDR3 covers 14 residues. CDR3 bases: TGTGCCAGCAGCTTTGCTTCCGGGGCCGGGGAGCTGTTTTTT. Its protein is CASSFASGAGELFF.